Following are 14 T cell receptor beta chains from one sample sequenced in a study of identical twins. TCRdb reprocessed the 5' RACE reads with MiXCR, giving one entry per CDR3 protein. Of about 790,000 distinct CDR3 sequences in the sample, about 20% were seen once. These sequences were also reported in another study, on T cells expressing NK-cell markers.

Material: PBMCs. All receptors come from a woman younger than 35 in good health.

The V and J genes are TRBV7-2 and TRBJ2-5; TRBD1 might be the D (5 bases). Germline V gene lookup returns CDR1 SGHTA and CDR2 FQGNSA. The CDR3 covers 14 residues. Trimming cost V 2 bases and J 7 bases, with 14 bases left between them. CDR3 in amino acids: CASSLWAGKTTQYF. CDR3 nucleotide sequence: TGTGCCAGCAGCTTATGGGCAGGGAAAACGACCCAGTACTTC. Together with reference TRBV7-2 and TRBJ2-5, the CDR3 gives the full variable domain: GAGVSQSPSNKVTEKGKDVELRCDPISGHTALYWYRQSLGQGLEFLIYFQGNSAPDKSGLPSDRFSAERTGGSVSTLTIQRTQQEDSAVYLCASSLWAGKTTQYFGPGTRLLVL.

The chain combines TRBV12-3 or TRBV12-4 with TRBJ1-6; weak D call: TRBD1 (6 bases). The V and J ends lost 4 bases and 4 bases respectively, with 11 bases between them. The CDR3 contains 15 residues. The CDR3: CASSSGDTYNSPLHF. CDR3 DNA: TGTGCCAGCAGTTCCGGGGACACTTATAATTCACCCCTCCACTTT.

This clonotype was counted between two and nine times. The V gene is TRBV7-2, the J gene TRBJ2-1; D possibly corresponds to TRBD2 (6 bases). Trimming cost V 5 bases and J 7 bases, with 21 bases left between them. CDR1 SGHTA and CDR2 FQGNSA come from the germline V gene. CDR3 length: 16 residues. CDR3 nucleotides: TGTGCCAGCAGCCGGACCCAACGGGAGATAAGTAATGAGCAGTTCTTC. Translated: CASSRTQREISNEQFF.

In its sample, this clonotype was seen many times. The V call is TRBV4-1, the J call TRBJ2-3; D is perhaps TRBD1 or TRBD2 (6 bases each). The CDR3 has 16 amino acids. The ends were cut back, 4 bases at V and 1 base at J, with 15 bases in the middle. The germline V gene has CDR1 MGHRA and CDR2 YSYEKL. The CDR3 DNA reads TGCGCCAGCAGCCCAACACGTAGGGGGGGCACAGATACGCAGTATTTT. Translated, it gives CASSPTRRGGTDTQYF.

This clonotype has at least ten counts. The J gene is TRBJ2-7, the V gene TRBV13, with 8 bases that match TRBD2. Germline CDR1 and CDR2: PRHDT and FYEKMQ (reference sequence). The CDR3 has 16 residues. J was trimmed by 2 bases and V by 2 bases; bases with no gene match: 8. In nucleotides, the CDR3 is TGTGCCAGCAGCTTATTTACGGGGGGGCGCGCCTACGAGCAGTACTTC. Its protein is CASSLFTGGRAYEQYF.

Concerning this clonotype: A single base separates this from a much larger clone, so it may be a read error. The chain employs TRBV29-1 and TRBJ2-1; 7 positions match TRBD1. The CDR3 sequence is 14 residues long. Germline CDR1 reads SQVTM; CDR2 reads ANQGSEA. CDR3 amino acids: CSGLRQGTYNVQFF. CDR3 DNA sequence: TGCAGCGGATTACGACAGGGTACCTACAATGTGCAGTTCTTC.

This chain joins TRBV4-1 and TRBJ2-3; either TRBD1 or TRBD2 may supply D (5 bases each). The CDR3 is 15 amino acids. With 1 base removed from V and 3 bases from J, the gap between germline ends came to 11 bases. Germline CDR1 MGHRA, CDR2 YSYEKL. DNA for the CDR3: TGCGCCAGCAGCCAAGTGGGGGTGATGACAGATACGCAGTATTTT. As protein: CASSQVGVMTDTQYF.

The rearrangement joins TRBV6-1 to TRBJ2-7; 10 bases are a match to TRBD1. V lost 6 bases to trimming and J lost 6 bases; unmatched junction nucleotides: 11. From germline, CDR1 is MNHNS and CDR2 SASEGT. The CDR3 totals 15 residues. CDR3 sequence reads: CASSASGTGALEQYF. Here the CDR3 DNA reads TGTGCCAGCAGCGCCTCCGGGACAGGGGCCCTCGAGCAGTACTTC.

In this sample, this clonotype turned up a few times. The rearrangement joins TRBV20-1 to TRBJ2-3; possibly TRBD2 for D (6 bases). V lost 4 bases and J lost 4, with 18 bases in between. Germline V gene sequence: CDR1 DFQATT, CDR2 SNEGSKA (reference sequence). The CDR3 loop spans 15 amino acids. CDR3 loop: CSATPAGINSDTQYF. The CDR3, as DNA: TGCAGTGCTACCCCCGCGGGGATCAATTCAGATACGCAGTATTTT.

This clonotype was seen more than once but under ten times. The chain carries TRBV20-1 and TRBJ2-3; no reliable D call. The CDR3 sequence is 13 residues long. V was cut by 4 bases and J by 0 bases, with 8 bases left in between. Germline lookup yields CDR1 DFQATT and CDR2 SNEGSKA (reference sequence). The CDR3 region has the DNA TGCAGTGCTATGGCTTCTAGCACAGATACGCAGTATTTT. Translated: CSAMASSTDTQYF.

This chain links TRBV7-9 with TRBJ2-7; 7 bases are shared with TRBD2. The CDR3 sequence is 14 residues long. J was trimmed by 2 bases and V by 5 bases; bases with no gene match: 6. Per the germline V gene, CDR1 is SEHNR and CDR2 is FQNEAQ (reference sequence). The CDR3 region has the DNA TGTGCCAGCAGCACGACTAGCAGGGCCTACGAGCAGTACTTC. Amino acid sequence: CASSTTSRAYEQYF.

This chain links TRBV28 with TRBJ2-1; D may be TRBD1 (6 bases). V was pared by 7 bases and J by 3 bases, with 16 bases between. The CDR3 totals 15 residues. Germline lookup yields CDR1 MDHEN and CDR2 SYDVKM. The CDR3 sequence is CASILEGDNYNEQFF. The CDR3 DNA reads TGTGCCAGCATCTTGGAAGGGGACAACTACAATGAGCAGTTCTTC. Drawing the rest from reference TRBV28 and TRBJ2-1, the complete variable domain is DVKVTQSSRYLVKRTGEKVFLECVQDMDHENMFWYRQDPGLGLRLIYFSYDVKMKEKGDIPEGYSVSREKKERFSLILESASTNQTSMYLCASILEGDNYNEQFFGPGTRLTVL.

This clonotype was detected only a few times. The chain couples TRBV6-6 to TRBJ2-7, with TRBD2 as a possible D gene (5 bases). The V gene's germline CDR1 is MNHNY and CDR2 SVGAGI (reference sequence). CDR3 length equals 13 residues. Trimming took 6 bases from V and 0 from J, leaving 9 bases between them. The CDR3: CASRNTSSYEQYF. CDR3 DNA: TGTGCCAGCAGAAACACTAGCTCCTACGAGCAGTACTTC.

This clonotype was seen more than once but under ten times. J is TRBJ2-7 and V is TRBV29-1; 9 bases are a match to TRBD1. The length of the CDR3 is 14 residues. Germline CDR1 SQVTM, CDR2 ANQGSEA. V lost 7 bases, J lost 3 bases, and 10 bases stayed unmatched. Written as DNA, the CDR3 is TGCAGCGGCGGAGACAGGGGGAAAAACTACGAGCAGTACTTC. Its translation: CSGGDRGKNYEQYF.